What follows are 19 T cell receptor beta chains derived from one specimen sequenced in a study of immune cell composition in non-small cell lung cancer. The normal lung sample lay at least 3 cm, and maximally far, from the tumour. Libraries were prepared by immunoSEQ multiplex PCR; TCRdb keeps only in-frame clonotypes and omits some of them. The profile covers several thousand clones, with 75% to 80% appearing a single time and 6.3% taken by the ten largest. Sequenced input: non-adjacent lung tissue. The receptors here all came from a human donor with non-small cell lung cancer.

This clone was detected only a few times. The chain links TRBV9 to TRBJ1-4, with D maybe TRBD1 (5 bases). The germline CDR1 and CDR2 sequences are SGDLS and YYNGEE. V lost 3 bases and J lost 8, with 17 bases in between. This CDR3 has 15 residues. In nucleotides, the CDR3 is TGTGCCAGCAGCGCTTGGGGGGGGGATCAAGAAAAACTGTTTTTT. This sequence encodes CASSAWGGDQEKLFF. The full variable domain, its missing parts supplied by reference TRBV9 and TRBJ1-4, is DSGVTQTPKHLITATGQRVTLRCSPRSGDLSVYWYQQSLDQGLQFLIQYYNGEERAKGNILERFSAQQFPDLHSELNLSSLELGDSALYFCASSAWGGDQEKLFFGSGTQLSVL.

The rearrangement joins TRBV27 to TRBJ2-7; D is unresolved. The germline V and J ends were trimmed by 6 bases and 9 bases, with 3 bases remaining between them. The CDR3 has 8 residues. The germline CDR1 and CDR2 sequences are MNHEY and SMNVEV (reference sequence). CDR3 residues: CASRRQYF. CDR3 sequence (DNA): TGTGCCAGCAGGAGGCAGTACTTC.

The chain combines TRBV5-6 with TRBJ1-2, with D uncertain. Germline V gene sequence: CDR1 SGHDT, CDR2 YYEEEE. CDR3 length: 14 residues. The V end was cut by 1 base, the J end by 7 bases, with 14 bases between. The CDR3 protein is CASSLSFGGSGYTF. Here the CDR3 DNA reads TGTGCCAGCAGCTTGTCTTTCGGCGGGTCTGGCTACACCTTC.

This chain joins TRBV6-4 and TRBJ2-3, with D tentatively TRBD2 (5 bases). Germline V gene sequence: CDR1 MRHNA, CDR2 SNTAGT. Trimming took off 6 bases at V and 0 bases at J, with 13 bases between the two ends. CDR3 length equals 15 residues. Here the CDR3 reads CASSLDLTSTDTQYF. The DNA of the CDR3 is TGTGCCAGCAGCTTGGACTTAACTAGCACAGATACGCAGTATTTT.

CDR3 in amino acids: CASSSTGIPEAFF. CDR3 nucleotide sequence: TGTGCCAGCAGTTCGACAGGAATCCCTGAAGCTTTCTTT. V gene TRBV7-9 combines with J gene TRBJ1-1, with D possibly matching TRBD1 (6 bases). Trimming took off 6 bases at V and 6 bases at J, with 14 bases between the two ends. The CDR3 has 13 amino acids. Germline V gene data show CDR1 as SEHNR and CDR2 as FQNEAQ (reference sequence).

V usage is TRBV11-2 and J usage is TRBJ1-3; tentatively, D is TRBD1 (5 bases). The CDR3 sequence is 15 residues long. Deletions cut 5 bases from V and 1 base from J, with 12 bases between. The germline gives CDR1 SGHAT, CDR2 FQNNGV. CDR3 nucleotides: TGTGCCAGCAGCCGACCCGGGGGATCTGGAAACACCATATATTTT. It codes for CASSRPGGSGNTIYF. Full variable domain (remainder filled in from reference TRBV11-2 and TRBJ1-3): EAGVAQSPRYKIIEKRQSVAFWCNPISGHATLYWYQQILGQGPKLLIQFQNNGVVDDSQLPKDRFSAERLKGVDSTLKIQPAKLEDSAVYLCASSRPGGSGNTIYFGEGSWLTVV.

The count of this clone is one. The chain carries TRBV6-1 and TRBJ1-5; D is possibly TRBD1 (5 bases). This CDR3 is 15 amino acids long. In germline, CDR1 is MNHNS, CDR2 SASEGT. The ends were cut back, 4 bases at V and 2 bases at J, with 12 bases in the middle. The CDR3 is CASSGLDSRNQPQHF. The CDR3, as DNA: TGTGCCAGCAGTGGGCTCGACAGTCGCAATCAGCCCCAGCATTTT.

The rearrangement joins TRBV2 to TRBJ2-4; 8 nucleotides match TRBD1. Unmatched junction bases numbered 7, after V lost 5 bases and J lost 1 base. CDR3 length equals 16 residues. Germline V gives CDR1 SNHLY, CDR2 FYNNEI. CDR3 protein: CASSTNRGVAKNIQYF. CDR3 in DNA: TGTGCCAGCAGTACTAACAGGGGGGTGGCCAAAAACATTCAGTACTTC.

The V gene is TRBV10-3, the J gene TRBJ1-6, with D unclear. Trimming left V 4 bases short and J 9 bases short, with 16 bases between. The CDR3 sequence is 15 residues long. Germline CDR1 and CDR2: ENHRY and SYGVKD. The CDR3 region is CAISVEGSISSPLHF. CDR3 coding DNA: TGTGCCATCAGTGTGGAGGGATCCATTTCTTCACCCCTCCACTTT.

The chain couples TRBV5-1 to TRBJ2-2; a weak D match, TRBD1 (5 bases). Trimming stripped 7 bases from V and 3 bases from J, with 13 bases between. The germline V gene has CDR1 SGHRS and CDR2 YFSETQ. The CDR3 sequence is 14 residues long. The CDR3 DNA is TGCGCCAGCGGGTCAGGGTCAGACACCGGGGAGCTGTTTTTT. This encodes CASGSGSDTGELFF.

Written as DNA, the CDR3 is TGTGCCAGCAGCTACAGCCTCGGGGGCACTGAAGCTTTCTTT. It encodes CASSYSLGGTEAFF. The chain links TRBV7-9 to TRBJ1-1; possibly TRBD1 for D (5 bases). The germline V gene encodes CDR1 SEHNR and CDR2 FQNEAQ (reference sequence). V lost 4 bases, J lost 4 bases, and 13 bases lay in between. This CDR3 has 14 amino acids.

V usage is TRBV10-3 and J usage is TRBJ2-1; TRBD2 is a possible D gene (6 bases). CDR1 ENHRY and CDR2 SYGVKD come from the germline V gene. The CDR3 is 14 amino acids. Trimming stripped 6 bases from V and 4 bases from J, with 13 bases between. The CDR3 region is CAIRNSGGYNEQFF. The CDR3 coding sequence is TGTGCCATCAGGAATAGCGGAGGTTACAATGAGCAGTTCTTC.

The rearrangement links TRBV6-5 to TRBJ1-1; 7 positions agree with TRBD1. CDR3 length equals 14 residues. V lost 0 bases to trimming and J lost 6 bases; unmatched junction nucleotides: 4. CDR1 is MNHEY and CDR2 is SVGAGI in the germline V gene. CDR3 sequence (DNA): TGTGCCAGCAGTTACTCGGCCCAGGGGGCTGAAGCTTTCTTT. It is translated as CASSYSAQGAEAFF.

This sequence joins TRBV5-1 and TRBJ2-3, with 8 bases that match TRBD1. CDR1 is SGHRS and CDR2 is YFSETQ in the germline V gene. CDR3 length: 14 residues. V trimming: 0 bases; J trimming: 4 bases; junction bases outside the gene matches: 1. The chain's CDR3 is CASSLGQGSDTQYF. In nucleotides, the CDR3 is TGCGCCAGCAGCTTGGGACAGGGGTCAGATACGCAGTATTTT.

The CDR3 loop is CASSLPLAGSYNEQFF. DNA of the CDR3: TGCGCCAGCAGCTTGCCCCTAGCGGGTTCCTACAATGAGCAGTTCTTC. The chain is built from TRBV5-1 and TRBJ2-1; 8 bases line up with TRBD2. Per the germline V gene, CDR1 is SGHRS and CDR2 is YFSETQ. V gave up 1 base and J gave up 1 base; unmatched junction bases: 4. The length of the CDR3 is 16 residues.

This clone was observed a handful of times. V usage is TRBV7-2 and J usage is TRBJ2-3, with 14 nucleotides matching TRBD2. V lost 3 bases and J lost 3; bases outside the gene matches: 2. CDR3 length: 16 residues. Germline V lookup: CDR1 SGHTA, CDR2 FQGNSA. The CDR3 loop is CASSFGTSGRTDTQYF. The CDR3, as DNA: TGTGCCAGCAGCTTCGGGACTAGCGGGAGAACAGATACGCAGTATTTT.

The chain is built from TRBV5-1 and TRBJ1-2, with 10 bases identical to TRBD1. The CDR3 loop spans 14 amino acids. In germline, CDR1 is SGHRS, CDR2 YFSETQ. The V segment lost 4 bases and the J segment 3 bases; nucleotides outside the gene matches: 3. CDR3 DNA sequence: TGCGCCAGCAGCGAGGGGACAGGGGACTATGGCTACACCTTC. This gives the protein CASSEGTGDYGYTF.

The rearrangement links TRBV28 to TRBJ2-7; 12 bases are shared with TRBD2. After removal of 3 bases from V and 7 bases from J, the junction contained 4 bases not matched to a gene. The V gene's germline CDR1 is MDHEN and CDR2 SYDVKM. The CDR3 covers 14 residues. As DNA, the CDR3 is TGTGCCAGCAGTTTCCAAGGACTAGCGGGGGAGCAGTACTTC. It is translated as CASSFQGLAGEQYF.

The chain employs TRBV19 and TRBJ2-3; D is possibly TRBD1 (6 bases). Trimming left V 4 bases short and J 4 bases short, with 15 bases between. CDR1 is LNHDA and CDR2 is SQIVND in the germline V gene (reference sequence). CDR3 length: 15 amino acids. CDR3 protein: CASSRGPHPADTQYF. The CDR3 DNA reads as TGTGCCAGTAGTAGGGGGCCCCACCCTGCAGATACGCAGTATTTT.